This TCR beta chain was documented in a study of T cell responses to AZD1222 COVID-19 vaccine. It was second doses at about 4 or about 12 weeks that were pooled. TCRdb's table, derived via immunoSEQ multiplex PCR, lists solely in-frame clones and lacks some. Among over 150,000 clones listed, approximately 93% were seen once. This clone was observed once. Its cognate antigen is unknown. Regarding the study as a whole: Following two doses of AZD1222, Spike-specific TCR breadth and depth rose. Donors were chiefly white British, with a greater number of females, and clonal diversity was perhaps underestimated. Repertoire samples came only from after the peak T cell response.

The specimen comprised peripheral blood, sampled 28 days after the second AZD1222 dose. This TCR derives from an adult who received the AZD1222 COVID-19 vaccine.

CDR3 bases: TGCAGCGCCGCTGGACCTTCCTACGAGCAGTACTTC. As protein: CSAAGPSYEQYF. The J gene is TRBJ2-7, the V gene TRBV29-1; D gene uncertain. CDR3 length: 12 residues. Trimming took 7 bases from V and 1 from J, leaving 11 bases between them. Germline assignment: CDR1 SQVTM and CDR2 ANQGSEA.